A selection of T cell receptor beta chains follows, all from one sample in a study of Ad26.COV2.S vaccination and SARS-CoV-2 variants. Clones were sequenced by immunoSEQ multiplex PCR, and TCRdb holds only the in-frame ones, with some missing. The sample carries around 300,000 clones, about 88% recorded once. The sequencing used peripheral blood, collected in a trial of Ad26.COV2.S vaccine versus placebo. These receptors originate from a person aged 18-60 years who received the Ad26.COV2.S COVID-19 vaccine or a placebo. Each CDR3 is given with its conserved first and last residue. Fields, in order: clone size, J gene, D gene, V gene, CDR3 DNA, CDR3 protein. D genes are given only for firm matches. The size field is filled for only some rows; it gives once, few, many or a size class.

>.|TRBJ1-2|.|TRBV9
TGTGCCAGCACTGCAGGGGCTGTTAACTATGGCTACACCTTC
CASTAGAVNYGYTF
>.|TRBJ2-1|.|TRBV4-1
TGCGCCAGCAGCCACCCAACAGTGATGGGTATCTCCTACAATGAGCAGTTCTTC
CASSHPTVMGISYNEQFF
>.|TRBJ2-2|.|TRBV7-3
TGTGCCAGCAGCCCCGACAGTTTAACCGGGGAGCTGTTTTTT
CASSPDSLTGELFF
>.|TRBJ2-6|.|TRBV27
TGTGCCAGCAGTTCGAGATCTTCCAAATGGGACCCCCCTGGGGCCAACGTCCTGACTTTC
CASSSRSSKWDPPGANVLTF
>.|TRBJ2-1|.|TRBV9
TGTGCCAGCAGCGTAGGGGTGTCCTACAATGAGCAGTTCTTC
CASSVGVSYNEQFF
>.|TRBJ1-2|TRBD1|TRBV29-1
TGCAGCGTTGAAGATTTCATCCCAGGGGGTATAGTTGGCTACACCTTC
CSVEDFIPGGIVGYTF
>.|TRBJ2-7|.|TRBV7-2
TGTGCCAGCAGCCAACAGGGCTACGAGCAGTACTTC
CASSQQGYEQYF
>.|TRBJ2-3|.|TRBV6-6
TGTGCCAGCAGTATTCTAGACCGGCCGGATACGCAGTATTTT
CASSILDRPDTQYF
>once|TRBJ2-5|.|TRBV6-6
TGTGCCAGCAGTTGGAATCGGGCAGAGACCCAGTACTTC
CASSWNRAETQYF
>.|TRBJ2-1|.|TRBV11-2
TGTGCCAGCAGCGTAGGACTTGGCGGGCAGTTCTTC
CASSVGLGGQFF
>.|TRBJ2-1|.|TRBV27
TGTGCCAGCAGTTTAACCGGGCGTGGGAGCGGACCCTACAATGAGCAGTTCTTC
CASSLTGRGSGPYNEQFF
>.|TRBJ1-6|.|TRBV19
TGTGCCAGTAACCCGGGCGGACGGATTAATTCACCCCTCCACTTT
CASNPGGRINSPLHF
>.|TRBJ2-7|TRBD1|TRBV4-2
TGTGCCAGCAGCCAGTGGGGACAGGAGGTTTCCTACGAGCAGTACTTC
CASSQWGQEVSYEQYF
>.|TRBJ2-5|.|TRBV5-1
TGCGCCAGCAGCTTTGGAGGGACCCAAGAGACCCAGTACTTC
CASSFGGTQETQYF
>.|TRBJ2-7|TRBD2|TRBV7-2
TGTGCCAGCAGCTCACAGACTAGCGGGAGTTTATACGAGCAGTACTTC
CASSSQTSGSLYEQYF
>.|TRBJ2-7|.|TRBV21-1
TGTGCCAGCAGCAGCGTGACTAGCGGGAGTGTCGACGAGCAGTACTTC
CASSSVTSGSVDEQYF
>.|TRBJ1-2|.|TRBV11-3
TGTGCCAGCAGCGCGCGGACGGCCGCTAACTATGGCTACACCTTC
CASSARTAANYGYTF
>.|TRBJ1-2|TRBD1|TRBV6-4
TGTGCCACCAAGGACAGGGGAAACTATGGCTACACCTTC
CATKDRGNYGYTF
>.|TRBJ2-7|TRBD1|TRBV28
TGTGCCAGCCGAACAGGGGGTGTGTACGAGCAGTACTTC
CASRTGGVYEQYF
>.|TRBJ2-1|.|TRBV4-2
TGTGCCAGCAGCCAAGGCGGTTTGGAGATCACCTACAATGAGCAGTTCTTC
CASSQGGLEITYNEQFF
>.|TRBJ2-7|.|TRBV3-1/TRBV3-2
TGTGCCAGCAGCCAAGATCCGGCTTCCTCCTACGAGCAGTACTTC
CASSQDPASSYEQYF
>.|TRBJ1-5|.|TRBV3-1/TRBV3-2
TGTGCCAGCAGCCAAGATAGCAGGGAGAATCAGCCCCAGCATTTT
CASSQDSRENQPQHF
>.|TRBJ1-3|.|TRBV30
TGTGCCTGGAGCGACGGAGGGCGCGTAGCTGGAAACACCATATATTTT
CAWSDGGRVAGNTIYF
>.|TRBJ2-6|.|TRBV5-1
TGCGCCAGAAAGAACGACTCTGGGGCCAACGTCCTGACTTTC
CARKNDSGANVLTF
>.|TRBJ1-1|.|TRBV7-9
TGTGCCAGCAGCTTACGGGAGGGTTCCACTGAAGCTTTCTTT
CASSLREGSTEAFF
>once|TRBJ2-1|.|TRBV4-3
TGCGCCAGCAGCCCCGCGGGATTCTCCTACAATGAGCAGTTCTTC
CASSPAGFSYNEQFF
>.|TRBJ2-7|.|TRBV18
TGTGCCAGCTCACCGGAGGGACCGTACGGCTACGAGCAGTACTTC
CASSPEGPYGYEQYF
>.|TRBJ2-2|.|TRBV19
TGTGCCAGTAGTATGGGTTGGGGGGCTAACACCGGGGAGCTGTTTTTT
CASSMGWGANTGELFF
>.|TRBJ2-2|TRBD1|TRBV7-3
TGTGCCAGCAGCCTAAACAGGGGTTTAGTTACCGGGGAGCTGTTTTTT
CASSLNRGLVTGELFF
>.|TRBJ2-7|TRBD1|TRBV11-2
TGTGCCAGCAGCTTAGGGGTGGGACAGGTCACCTACGAGCAGTACTTC
CASSLGVGQVTYEQYF
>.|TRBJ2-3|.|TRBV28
TGTGCCAGCAGAGGGCTGCCTAGCACAGATACGCAGTATTTT
CASRGLPSTDTQYF
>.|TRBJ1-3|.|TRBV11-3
TGTGCCAGCAGCTTGAGTAACGAAAACACCATATATTTT
CASSLSNENTIYF
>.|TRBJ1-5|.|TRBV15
TGTGCCACCAGCAGTCGAGGGACGGGGAGCAATCAGCCCCAGCATTTT
CATSSRGTGSNQPQHF